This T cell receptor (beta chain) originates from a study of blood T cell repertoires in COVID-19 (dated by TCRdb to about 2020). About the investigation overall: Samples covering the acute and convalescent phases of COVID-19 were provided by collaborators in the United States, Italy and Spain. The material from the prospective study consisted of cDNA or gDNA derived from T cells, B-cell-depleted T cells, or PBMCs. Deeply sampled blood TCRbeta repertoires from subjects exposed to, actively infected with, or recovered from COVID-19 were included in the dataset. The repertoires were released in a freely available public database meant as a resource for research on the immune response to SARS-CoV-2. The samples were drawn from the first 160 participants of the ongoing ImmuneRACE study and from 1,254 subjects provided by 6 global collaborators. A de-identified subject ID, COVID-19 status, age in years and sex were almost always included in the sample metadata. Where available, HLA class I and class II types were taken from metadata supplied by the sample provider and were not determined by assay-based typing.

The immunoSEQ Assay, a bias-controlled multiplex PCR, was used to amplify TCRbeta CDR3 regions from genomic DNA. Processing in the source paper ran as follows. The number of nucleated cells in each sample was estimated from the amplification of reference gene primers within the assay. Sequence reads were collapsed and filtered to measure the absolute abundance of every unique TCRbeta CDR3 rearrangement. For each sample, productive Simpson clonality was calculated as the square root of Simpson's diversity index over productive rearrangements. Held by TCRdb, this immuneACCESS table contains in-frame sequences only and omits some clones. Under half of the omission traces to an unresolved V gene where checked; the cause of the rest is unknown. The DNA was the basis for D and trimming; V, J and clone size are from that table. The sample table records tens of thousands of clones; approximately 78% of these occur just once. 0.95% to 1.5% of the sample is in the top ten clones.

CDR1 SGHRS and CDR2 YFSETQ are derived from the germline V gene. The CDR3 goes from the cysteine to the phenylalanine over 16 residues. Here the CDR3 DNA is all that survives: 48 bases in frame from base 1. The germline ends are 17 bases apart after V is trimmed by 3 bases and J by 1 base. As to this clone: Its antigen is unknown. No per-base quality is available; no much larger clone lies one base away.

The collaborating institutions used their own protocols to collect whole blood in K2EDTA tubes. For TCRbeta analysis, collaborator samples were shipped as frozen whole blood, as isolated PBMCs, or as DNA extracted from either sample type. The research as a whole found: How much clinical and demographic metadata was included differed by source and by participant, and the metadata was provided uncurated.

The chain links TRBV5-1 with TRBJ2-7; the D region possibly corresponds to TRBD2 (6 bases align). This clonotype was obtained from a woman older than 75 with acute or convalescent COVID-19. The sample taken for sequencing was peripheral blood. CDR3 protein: CASSWPQGRESYEQYF. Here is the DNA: TGCGCCAGCAGCTGGCCTCAGGGTCGGGAGTCCTACGAGCAGTACTTC.